These T cell receptor beta chains were read from a single sample in a study of neoadjuvant nivolumab and ipilimumab in lung cancer. Profiling relied on immunoSEQ multiplex PCR, and the TCRdb table lists in-frame clones only, not all of them. Counted here are over 25,000 clones, approximately 84% occurring once; the ten biggest clones make up 5% to 7%. Sequenced material: peripheral blood, taken before neoadjuvant nivolumab, alone or with ipilimumab. These receptors were obtained from an adult with non-small cell lung cancer. CDR3s include the opening cysteine and the closing phenylalanine or tryptophan. Each record gives: clone size, D gene, J gene, V gene, CDR3 DNA, CDR3 protein. D genes are given only for firm matches. The listing skips clone size in some rows; elsewhere it reads once, few, many or a size class.

clone_size: -
d_call: -
j_call: TRBJ2-5
v_call: TRBV5-8
cdr3_nt: TGTGCCAGCAGCTTGGTCACCGAGACCCAGTACTTC
cdr3_aa: CASSLVTETQYF

clone_size: -
d_call: -
j_call: TRBJ1-2
v_call: TRBV6-6
cdr3_nt: TGTGCCAGCAGTTACCTGGACGAGGTCTATGGCTACACCTTC
cdr3_aa: CASSYLDEVYGYTF

clone_size: -
d_call: -
j_call: TRBJ1-1
v_call: TRBV7-8
cdr3_nt: TGTGCCAGCAGCTTAGCAGAAGTAGGCACTGAAGCTTTCTTT
cdr3_aa: CASSLAEVGTEAFF

clone_size: once
d_call: -
j_call: TRBJ2-5
v_call: TRBV11-2
cdr3_nt: TGTGCCAGCAGCCTCCTGAGAGAGACCCAGTACTTC
cdr3_aa: CASSLLRETQYF

clone_size: -
d_call: -
j_call: TRBJ1-2
v_call: TRBV5-5
cdr3_nt: TGTGCCAGCAGCTTGTACGGGAAAGACGCATCCTATGGCTACACCTTC
cdr3_aa: CASSLYGKDASYGYTF

clone_size: -
d_call: -
j_call: TRBJ2-7
v_call: TRBV5-1
cdr3_nt: TGCGCCAGCAGCCTCGGGACAAGCCAGTCCTACGAGCAGTACTTC
cdr3_aa: CASSLGTSQSYEQYF

clone_size: -
d_call: -
j_call: TRBJ2-7
v_call: TRBV5-5
cdr3_nt: TGTGCCAGCAGCTTGGGTAGCTTCGGCGAGCAGTACTTC
cdr3_aa: CASSLGSFGEQYF

clone_size: -
d_call: TRBD1
j_call: TRBJ2-5
v_call: TRBV11-3
cdr3_nt: TGTGCCAGCAGCTCCGGACAGGGGCCACAAGAGACCCAGTACTTC
cdr3_aa: CASSSGQGPQETQYF

clone_size: -
d_call: TRBD1
j_call: TRBJ2-3
v_call: TRBV5-8
cdr3_nt: TGTGCCAGCAGCACGGGACAGGGTGAGGCAGATACGCAGTATTTT
cdr3_aa: CASSTGQGEADTQYF

clone_size: -
d_call: -
j_call: TRBJ2-7
v_call: TRBV11-2
cdr3_nt: TGTGCCAGCAGCTTCCCAGGGCCTGAGAACGAGCAGTACTTC
cdr3_aa: CASSFPGPENEQYF

clone_size: -
d_call: TRBD1
j_call: TRBJ1-2
v_call: TRBV29-1
cdr3_nt: TGCAGCGCACACAGGGGAGCCCTCTATGGCTACACCTTC
cdr3_aa: CSAHRGALYGYTF

clone_size: -
d_call: TRBD1
j_call: TRBJ1-2
v_call: TRBV5-1
cdr3_nt: TGCGCCAGCAGCATGGGACAGAACTATGGCTACACCTTC
cdr3_aa: CASSMGQNYGYTF

clone_size: -
d_call: -
j_call: TRBJ1-4
v_call: TRBV5-1
cdr3_nt: TGCGCCAGCAGCTTGGCCCTGGGGTTGAATGAAAAACTGTTTTTT
cdr3_aa: CASSLALGLNEKLFF

clone_size: -
d_call: -
j_call: TRBJ2-5
v_call: TRBV5-1
cdr3_nt: TGCGCCAGCGCCTTGATATCCCGGACTGGAGAGACCCAGTACTTC
cdr3_aa: CASALISRTGETQYF

clone_size: few
d_call: -
j_call: TRBJ1-2
v_call: TRBV19
cdr3_nt: TGTGCCAGTAGTATCGGAGGGTCAGGCTACACCTTC
cdr3_aa: CASSIGGSGYTF

clone_size: few
d_call: -
j_call: TRBJ1-2
v_call: TRBV15
cdr3_nt: TGTGCCACCAGCAGAGATCATCTCTATGGCTACACCTTC
cdr3_aa: CATSRDHLYGYTF

clone_size: -
d_call: TRBD2
j_call: TRBJ2-5
v_call: TRBV5-1
cdr3_nt: TGCGCCAGCAGCTCGTCCGGGACTTGGGGGGGAGAGACCCAGTACTTC
cdr3_aa: CASSSSGTWGGETQYF

clone_size: -
d_call: -
j_call: TRBJ1-4
v_call: TRBV28
cdr3_nt: TGTGCCAGCGAGGGATTTTCTGCTGAAAAACTGTTTTTT
cdr3_aa: CASEGFSAEKLFF

clone_size: -
d_call: -
j_call: TRBJ2-1
v_call: TRBV18
cdr3_nt: TGTGCCAGCTCACCCGGGGACGGTCATCTCTTC
cdr3_aa: CASSPGDGHLF

clone_size: few
d_call: -
j_call: TRBJ2-5
v_call: TRBV7-9
cdr3_nt: TGTGCCAGCAGCTTAAGAGGGAAAGAGACCCAGTACTTC
cdr3_aa: CASSLRGKETQYF

clone_size: -
d_call: TRBD1
j_call: TRBJ2-2
v_call: TRBV6-5
cdr3_nt: TGTGCCAGCAGACAGGGGGCCGGCGGGGAGCTGTTTTTT
cdr3_aa: CASRQGAGGELFF

clone_size: -
d_call: TRBD1
j_call: TRBJ1-1
v_call: TRBV5-1
cdr3_nt: TGCGCCAGCAGCTCCGCCGGACAGGGGTCCGTGGGGGAAGCTTTCTTT
cdr3_aa: CASSSAGQGSVGEAFF

clone_size: -
d_call: -
j_call: TRBJ2-2
v_call: TRBV5-6
cdr3_nt: TGTGCCAGCAGCTTGGTTCTTTCCGGGGAGCTGTTTTTT
cdr3_aa: CASSLVLSGELFF

clone_size: -
d_call: -
j_call: TRBJ1-1
v_call: TRBV10-3
cdr3_nt: TGTGCCATCAGTAGGGGTGAGAACACTGAAGCTTTCTTT
cdr3_aa: CAISRGENTEAFF

clone_size: -
d_call: -
j_call: TRBJ1-2
v_call: TRBV19
cdr3_nt: TGTGCCAGTAGTATAAGAGATAACTATGGCTACACCTTC
cdr3_aa: CASSIRDNYGYTF

clone_size: medium-sized
d_call: -
j_call: TRBJ2-6
v_call: TRBV15
cdr3_nt: TGTGCCACTAGGGAAGCTGGGGCCAACGTCCTGACTTTC
cdr3_aa: CATREAGANVLTF

clone_size: few
d_call: -
j_call: TRBJ2-1
v_call: TRBV11-1
cdr3_nt: TGTGCCAGCAGCTTAGGGGAAGTGCAGTTCTTC
cdr3_aa: CASSLGEVQFF

clone_size: -
d_call: -
j_call: TRBJ2-1
v_call: TRBV25-1
cdr3_nt: TGTGCCAGCAGTGAATATGGTGGCAGAAGCTCCTACAATGAGCAGTTCTTC
cdr3_aa: CASSEYGGRSSYNEQFF

clone_size: -
d_call: -
j_call: TRBJ1-1
v_call: TRBV11-2
cdr3_nt: TGTGCCAGCGGGCCCTACAGTGGCACTGAAGCTTTCTTT
cdr3_aa: CASGPYSGTEAFF

clone_size: -
d_call: -
j_call: TRBJ2-7
v_call: TRBV7-8
cdr3_nt: TGTGCCAGCAGCTTATCCGGGACCCCGAAGCCGTCGCGCTTCTACGAGCAGTACTTC
cdr3_aa: CASSLSGTPKPSRFYEQYF

clone_size: -
d_call: -
j_call: TRBJ1-5
v_call: TRBV7-8
cdr3_nt: TGTGCCAGCAGCCTTGACGTGAGTAGGCAGCCCCAGCATTTT
cdr3_aa: CASSLDVSRQPQHF

clone_size: -
d_call: -
j_call: TRBJ1-1
v_call: TRBV6-1
cdr3_nt: TGTGCCAGCCCACCAAACAGCCGGAACACTGAAGCTTTCTTT
cdr3_aa: CASPPNSRNTEAFF